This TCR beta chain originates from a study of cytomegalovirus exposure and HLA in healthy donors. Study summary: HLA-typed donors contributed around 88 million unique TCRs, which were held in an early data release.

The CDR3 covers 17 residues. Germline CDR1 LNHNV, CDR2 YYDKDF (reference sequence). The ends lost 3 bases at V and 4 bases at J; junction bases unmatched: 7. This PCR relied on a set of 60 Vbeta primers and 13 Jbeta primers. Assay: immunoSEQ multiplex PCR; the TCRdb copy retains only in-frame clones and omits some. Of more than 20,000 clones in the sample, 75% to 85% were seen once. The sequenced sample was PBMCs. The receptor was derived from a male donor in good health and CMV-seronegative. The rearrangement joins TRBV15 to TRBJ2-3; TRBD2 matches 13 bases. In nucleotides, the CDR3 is TGTGCCACCAGCAGGGACGGACTAGCGGGAGAGGCAGATACGCAGTATTTT. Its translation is CATSRDGLAGEADTQYF.